What follows describes a single TCR beta chain. What it binds is unknown. This entry belongs to a study of shared clonotypes between healthy human individuals. Findings of the study overall: Clonotype sharing among the donors was expected to vary with sequencing depth. The study found lower generation probabilities in non-shared clonotypes than in those shared by all four donors. Despite large depth, rarefaction showed incomplete sorted-subset sequencing.

Terminally differentiated effector memory CD45RA+ cells were excluded by CCR7 positive selection of CD45RO-negative cells. The CDR3 runs to 18 residues. V lost 5 bases to trimming and J lost 12 bases; unmatched junction nucleotides: 23. The germline CDR1 and CDR2 sequences are SGHNT and YENEEA. Original handling: Filtering differed for immunoSEQ, which gave only junction sequences without quality scores. Here immunoSEQ multiplex PCR was the method, and the copy in TCRdb shows in-frame clones only, minus some. V, J and clone size reflect that table, while D and trimming were determined from the DNA. Here the sample spans about 610,000 clones, approximately 96% being singletons.

This TCR derives from a woman under 40 in good health. Material for sequencing was naive CD8+ T cells sorted from blood. The chain joins TRBV11-3 to TRBJ2-1, with 9 bases matching TRBD2. As DNA, the CDR3 is TGTGCCAGCAGCCGCGGGGGGGCGCGGGAGGGCCCGTATGCCTCGCAGTTCTTC. The encoded protein is CASSRGGAREGPYASQFF.